This T cell receptor beta chain was captured in a study of vaccination and CD4 T cells after COVID-19. Study summary: Median time from second vaccine dose to sampling was over 55 days (14 to 241).

The treatment is: roughly 10-day PBMC culture with coronavirus spike peptide pools or control peptides (ViraFEST assay). Germline lookup yields CDR1 LGHNA and CDR2 YSLEER. This CDR3 region has 16 residues. V gave up 3 bases and J gave up 1 base, with 13 bases separating them. Remarks on this clonotype: What it binds is unknown.

The Oncomine TCR Beta short-read assay was what sequenced the DNA obtained from cultured CD4+ T cells. Someone extracted genomic DNA from cultured CD4+ T cells. TCRdb used MiXCR to reprocess the PCR reads, holding one entry per CDR3 protein. The sample lists around 20,000 distinct CDR3 sequences; roughly two thirds were seen once. The TCR sequence derives from a human donor who had recovered from COVID-19. The V and J genes are TRBV4-3 and TRBJ1-5; D not certain. Sample: CD4+ T cells from blood, cultured in vitro. Here the CDR3 reads CASSQEPGISNQPQHF. The CDR3 coding sequence is TGCGCCAGCAGCCAGGAACCGGGGATCAGCAATCAGCCCCAGCATTTT.